This entry features one T cell receptor beta chain sequence. Antigen: not known. These data belong to a study of vaccination effects on CD4 cells after COVID-19. Sequencing used immunoSEQ multiplex PCR; TCRdb keeps in-frame clones, though not all of them. This table holds approximately 23,000 clones, around 71% found once. ViraFEST assay sequencing came after antigen-specific CD4+ T cells were expanded with viral peptide pools. Cultured cells yielded isolated CD4+ T cells after around 10 days. The healthy vaccine recipients, who had no prior SARS-CoV-2 infection, showed negative nucleocapsid antibodies. Wells each received approximately 2 million PBMC, cultured with 9 to 10 IU/ml IL-2 and around 9.8 ug/ml peptides. Both day 3 and day 7 saw half the medium replaced with IL-2 medium. The V and J ends lost 4 bases and 3 bases respectively, with 6 bases between them. The length of the CDR3 is 12 residues. The germline V gene has CDR1 LNHDA and CDR2 SQIVND (reference sequence).

The chain links TRBV19 to TRBJ1-1, with D possibly matching TRBD1 (6 bases). The sample here was CD4+ T cells from PBMCs cultured with HCoV-OC43 spike peptides, taken before COVID-19 vaccination. Subset in this sample: HCoV-OC43 spike overlapping peptide pool stimulation. This TCR was recovered from a human donor who received a COVID-19 vaccine. The CDR3 region is CASSNRDTEAFF. In nucleotides, the CDR3 is TGTGCCAGTAGTAACAGGGACACTGAAGCTTTCTTT.